The 27 T cell receptor beta chains reported below all come from one sample, sequenced in a study of early T cells in non-severe SARS-CoV-2 infection. TCRdb re-called the 5' RACE reads with MiXCR, one entry per CDR3 protein. The table includes tens of thousands of distinct CDR3 sequences, over 4.5% detected once. The specimen sequenced was whole blood. The receptors shown here come from an adult who was a healthcare worker with PCR-confirmed SARS-CoV-2 infection or an uninfected control (not recorded which).

This clonotype has a count of ten or more. This chain connects TRBV30 to TRBJ2-1; possible D gene TRBD2, 5 bases. V was pared by 0 bases and J by 7 bases, with 10 bases between. From germline, CDR1 is GTSNPN and CDR2 SVGIG (reference sequence). This CDR3 is built from 13 residues. DNA for the CDR3: TGTGCCTGGAGTGTTACAACGGGGAATGAGCAGTTCTTC. It specifies CAWSVTTGNEQFF.

In this sample, this clonotype turned up many times. V usage is TRBV7-2 and J usage is TRBJ1-5, with a possible D match to TRBD1 (5 bases). Germline values: CDR1 SGHTA, CDR2 FQGNSA. V was trimmed by 0 bases and J by 13 bases, leaving 16 bases between them. This CDR3 comprises 14 residues. CDR3 amino acids: CASSLAGIGRQQHF. For the CDR3, the DNA is TGTGCCAGCAGCTTAGCCGGGATAGGGAGACAGCAGCATTTT.

In this sample, this clonotype turned up many times. The chain has TRBV29-1 and TRBJ2-3; D is possibly TRBD1 (6 bases). Germline CDR1 and CDR2: SQVTM and ANQGSEA. This CDR3 has 13 residues. V shed 4 bases and J shed 4 bases, with 12 bases lying between them. CDR3 region: CSVGGLGPDTQYF. The CDR3 bases are TGCAGCGTTGGGGGGCTGGGGCCAGATACGCAGTATTTT.

There are many counts of this clonotype. The genes are TRBV12-3 or TRBV12-4 and TRBJ1-1; D is possibly TRBD1 (6 bases). V was trimmed by 6 bases and J by 1 base, leaving 15 bases between them. The CDR3 extends over 15 amino acids. The CDR3 DNA sequence: TGTGCCAGCAGGCGTAGGGACACAACGAACACTGAAGCTTTCTTT. This codes for CASRRRDTTNTEAFF.

This clonotype was observed many times. The chain combines TRBV4-2 with TRBJ2-7; 11 positions agree with TRBD2. Germline assignment: CDR1 LGHNA and CDR2 YNFKEQ. The CDR3 is made up of 17 amino acids. Trimming at V came to 0 bases and at J to 9 bases, leaving 13 bases not matched to a gene. CDR3 sequence: CASSQDLGLAGRLGQYF. The DNA for the CDR3 is TGTGCCAGCAGCCAAGATCTCGGACTAGCGGGCCGGCTAGGGCAGTACTTC.

The chain employs TRBV12-5 and TRBJ1-1, with D unresolved. V was trimmed by 2 bases and J by 2 bases, leaving 6 bases between them. CDR3 length: 13 residues. Per the germline V gene, CDR1 is LGHNT and CDR2 is FRNRAP. The CDR3 protein is CASGLSGNTEAFF. The CDR3 DNA is TGTGCTAGTGGTTTGAGCGGAAACACTGAAGCTTTCTTT.

This clonotype was counted many times. V is TRBV29-1 and J is TRBJ1-4; maybe TRBD1 (5 bases). The CDR3 contains 13 residues. V gave up 5 bases and J gave up 3 bases, with 10 bases separating them. Germline V gene data show CDR1 as SQVTM and CDR2 as ANQGSEA. DNA of the CDR3: TGCAGCGTTACTCTACAGGCTAATGAAAAACTGTTTTTT. Protein: CSVTLQANEKLFF.

This clonotype appeared many times. The chain uses TRBV15 and TRBJ2-1; D not resolved. Between the trimmed V and J ends, which lost 0 bases and 15 bases, there was a span of 12 bases. The CDR3 spans 12 residues. Germline loops: CDR1 LNHNV, CDR2 YYDKDF (reference sequence). The CDR3 here is CATSRDFPRRFF. CDR3 bases: TGTGCCACCAGCAGAGATTTTCCTAGGCGGTTCTTC.

Many counts were recorded for this clonotype. The rearrangement joins TRBV24-1 to TRBJ1-2; maybe TRBD1 (6 bases). Germline CDR1 reads KGHDR; CDR2 reads SFDVKD. V shed 0 bases and J shed 8 bases, with 12 bases lying between them. This CDR3 is 14 amino acids long. CDR3 region: CATSDLPGGNGYTF. The CDR3 bases are TGTGCCACCAGTGATTTGCCCGGGGGCAACGGCTACACCTTC.

This clonotype was recorded at least ten times. In DNA, the CDR3 is TGCAGCGTTGAAGAAAGGAATACGCAGTATTTT. Protein sequence: CSVEERNTQYF. The genes are TRBV29-1 and TRBJ2-3; D not certain. Germline CDR1 and CDR2: SQVTM and ANQGSEA. V lost 0 bases, J lost 7 bases, and 5 bases lay in between. The CDR3 has 11 residues.

In its sample, this clonotype was seen many times. The J gene is TRBJ2-7, the V gene TRBV28; D gene unclear. CDR3 length: 15 residues. Trimming removed 3 bases from V and 0 bases from J, with 12 bases in between. From germline, CDR1 is MDHEN and CDR2 SYDVKM. This CDR3 reads CASSFEAGNSYEQYF. CDR3 DNA: TGTGCCAGCAGTTTTGAGGCAGGCAACTCCTACGAGCAGTACTTC.

This clonotype has a count of ten or more. This sequence joins TRBV7-2 and TRBJ2-2; 8 bases are a match to TRBD2. This CDR3 has 16 amino acids. Trimming at V came to 5 bases and at J to 5 bases, leaving 10 bases not matched to a gene. The germline V gene has CDR1 SGHTA and CDR2 FQGNSA. The CDR3 is CASSPRRAGATGELFF. CDR3 DNA sequence: TGTGCCAGCAGCCCCAGGCGAGCGGGGGCGACCGGGGAGCTGTTTTTT.

Concerning this clonotype itself: A much larger clone lies one base from this, so it may be a read error. Here the CDR3 omits its conserved ending phenylalanine or tryptophan, so a read error is the likely source. The chain joins TRBV6-5 to TRBJ1-1; 7 nucleotides agree with TRBD1. After removal of 6 bases from V and 3 bases from J, the junction contained 4 bases not matched to a gene. This CDR3 contains 13 residues. Germline V gives CDR1 MNHEY, CDR2 SVGAGI. CDR3 protein: CASRPGQHTEAFL. The DNA of the CDR3 is TGTGCCAGCAGGCCGGGACAGCACACTGAAGCTTTCCTT.

This clonotype was counted ten times or more. The chain has TRBV12-3 or TRBV12-4 and TRBJ1-1, with TRBD1 as a possible D gene (5 bases). V shed 6 bases and J shed 10 bases, with 12 bases lying between them. This CDR3 comprises 11 residues. The DNA for the CDR3 is TGTGCCAGCAGCATCGACAGACCAGCTTTCTTT. It translates to CASSIDRPAFF.

The chain has TRBV4-1 and TRBJ2-7; possibly TRBD1 or TRBD2 for D (6 bases each). V was clipped by 4 bases and J by 7 bases, with 14 bases between them. Germline CDR1 reads MGHRA; CDR2 reads YSYEKL. The CDR3 loop spans 13 amino acids. CDR3 nucleotide sequence: TGCGCCAGCAGCCCCGGGGGCAGGAGGGAGCAGTACTTC. It yields the protein CASSPGGRREQYF.

This clonotype was detected many times. The chain carries TRBV7-3 and TRBJ2-1, with 12 bases matching TRBD1. Germline-derived CDR1 and CDR2 are SGHTA and FQGTGA. This CDR3 region has 15 residues. Germline trimming cut 5 bases from V and 8 bases from J; bases unmatched to any gene: 7. CDR3 sequence (DNA): TGTGCCAGCAGCCTTCGGGACAGGGGGCATCATGAGCAGTTCTTC. Protein: CASSLRDRGHHEQFF. The whole variable domain, remainder taken from reference TRBV7-3 and TRBJ2-1, is GAGVSQTPSNKVTEKGKYVELRCDPISGHTALYWYRQSLGQGPEFLIYFQGTGAADDSGLPNDRFFAVRPEGSVSTLKIQRTERGDSAVYLCASSLRDRGHHEQFFGPGTRLTVL.

This clonotype was picked up many times. The gene calls are TRBV20-1 and TRBJ2-2, with a weak D call TRBD2 (6 bases). This CDR3 is built from 15 residues. V lost 5 bases and J lost 3, with 16 bases in between. CDR1 DFQATT and CDR2 SNEGSKA come from the germline V gene (reference sequence). The CDR3 region has the DNA TGCAGTGCTCGTTCAGGGAGGCCGGACACCGGGGAGCTGTTTTTT. This gives the protein CSARSGRPDTGELFF.

This clonotype was found many times. The chain couples TRBV11-3 to TRBJ1-1, with D uncertain. Between the trimmed V and J ends, which lost 0 bases and 3 bases, there was a span of 11 bases. The CDR3 sequence is 15 residues long. Germline V gene lookup returns CDR1 SGHNT and CDR2 YENEEA. The CDR3 nucleotides read TGTGCCAGCAGCTTAGATGGGAGTCAGTACACTGAAGCTTTCTTT. Translated: CASSLDGSQYTEAFF.

This clonotype occurred many times. The chain joins TRBV11-2 to TRBJ2-1; no reliable D call. The germline V and J ends were trimmed by 5 bases and 12 bases, with 20 bases remaining between them. Germline assignment: CDR1 SGHAT and CDR2 FQNNGV. The CDR3 totals 14 residues. Written as DNA, the CDR3 is TGTGCCAGCAGCCAAAGGACGGAAAAAGTGGGGCAGTTCTTC. This gives the protein CASSQRTEKVGQFF.

This clonotype occurred a few times. The chain has TRBV12-3 or TRBV12-4 and TRBJ1-5, with D hard to call. The CDR3 is 14 residues long. The V end was cut by 2 bases, the J end by 6 bases, with 11 bases between. The CDR3 is CASSLRAQRQPQHF. The CDR3 coding sequence is TGTGCCAGCAGTTTAAGGGCCCAACGTCAGCCCCAGCATTTT.

The sample holds many counts of this clonotype. The chain links TRBV20-1 to TRBJ2-7, with D unclear. The CDR3 contains 13 residues. The germline V and J ends were trimmed by 0 bases and 4 bases, with 10 bases remaining between them. CDR1 and CDR2 from the germline V gene are DFQATT and SNEGSKA (reference sequence). CDR3 bases: TGCAGTGCTAGAGACCGCGGTATATACGAGCAGTACTTC. As protein: CSARDRGIYEQYF.

This clonotype was found many times. The J gene is TRBJ2-3, the V gene TRBV20-1, with 9 bases aligning to TRBD2. The CDR3 is 15 amino acids. V trimming: 5 bases; J trimming: 2 bases; junction bases outside the gene matches: 8. In germline, CDR1 is DFQATT, CDR2 SNEGSKA (reference sequence). The CDR3: CSAVPGGGATDTQYF. As DNA, the CDR3 is TGCAGTGCTGTCCCTGGCGGGGGGGCCACAGATACGCAGTATTTT.

This clonotype was detected many times. The chain recombines TRBV2 with TRBJ1-5, with 8 nucleotides matching TRBD1. Looked up from germline, CDR1 is SNHLY and CDR2 is FYNNEI. CDR3 length: 13 residues. The J segment lost 8 bases and the V segment lost 4 bases, leaving 4 bases of the junction unmatched. This CDR3 is CASSGTGREPQHF. Here the CDR3 DNA reads TGTGCCAGCAGTGGGACAGGGCGGGAGCCCCAGCATTTT.

This clonotype was seen repeatedly, ten times or more. The rearrangement joins TRBV18 to TRBJ2-5; TRBD2 might be the D (6 bases). The CDR3 covers 14 residues. CDR1 KGHSH and CDR2 LQKENI come from the germline V gene. The ends were cut back, 1 base at V and 1 base at J, with 7 bases in the middle. This chain's CDR3 is CASSPLAAQETQYF. The CDR3 bases are TGTGCCAGCTCACCACTAGCGGCCCAAGAGACCCAGTACTTC.

This clonotype was picked up one time. This chain joins TRBV25-1 and TRBJ2-7; D not certain. Trimming left V 8 bases short and J 2 bases short, with 16 bases between. Germline CDR1 MGHDK, CDR2 SYGVNS. The CDR3 runs to 14 residues. The CDR3 region has the DNA TGTGCCAGCCGCCGTGGTACAAAAGCCTACGAGCAGTACTTC. It is translated as CASRRGTKAYEQYF.

This clonotype has at least ten counts. V and J are TRBV18 and TRBJ1-5; no clear D gene. The CDR3 totals 14 residues. Germline CDR1 and CDR2: KGHSH and LQKENI. V lost 3 bases and J 0 bases, leaving 6 bases between the germline ends. For the CDR3, the DNA is TGTGCCAGCTCACCTGAGGGTAGCAATCAGCCCCAGCATTTT. Translation: CASSPEGSNQPQHF.

This clonotype is categorized as medium-sized. The chain couples TRBV3-1 to TRBJ1-1, with D perhaps matching TRBD1 (5 bases). Germline-derived CDR1 and CDR2 are LGHDT and YNNKEL (reference sequence). The germline V and J ends were trimmed by 3 bases and 4 bases, with 12 bases remaining between them. The CDR3 covers 14 residues. This chain's CDR3 is CASSQAWGGTEAFF. CDR3 nucleotides: TGTGCCAGCAGCCAGGCCTGGGGCGGCACTGAAGCTTTCTTT.